The rows below give T cell receptor beta chains drawn from one sample of a study of blood T cell repertoires in COVID-19. Assay: immunoSEQ multiplex PCR; the TCRdb copy retains only in-frame clones and omits some. The data hold fewer than 400,000 clones, with under 90% observed a single time. The sample taken for sequencing was peripheral blood. These receptors were obtained from a woman aged 30 to 39 with COVID-19, enrolled during active disease. CDR3s include the opening cysteine and the closing phenylalanine or tryptophan. The order of the fields is V gene, clone size, D gene, J gene, CDR3 DNA, CDR3 protein. D genes are given only for firm matches. Size values are once, few and many counts, or a class for expanded clones, and some rows have none.

V: TRBV10-3; size: NA; D: NA; J: TRBJ1-1; DNA: TGTGCCATCAGTGACAGGAACACTGAAGCTTTCTTT; CDR3: CAISDRNTEAFF
V: TRBV5-1; size: NA; D: TRBD1; J: TRBJ2-2; DNA: TGCGCCAGCAGCACAGGGACAGGGAGAGCCGGGGAGCTGTTTTTT; CDR3: CASSTGTGRAGELFF
V: TRBV27; size: NA; D: TRBD1; J: TRBJ1-5; DNA: TGTGCCAGCAGTTCCGGACAGGGAGGAGGCAGCAATCAGCCCCAGCATTTT; CDR3: CASSSGQGGGSNQPQHF
V: TRBV20-1; size: NA; D: TRBD1; J: TRBJ1-5; DNA: TGCAGTGCTAGTAGTCAGGGGGATCAGCCCCAGCATTTT; CDR3: CSASSQGDQPQHF
V: TRBV6-5; size: NA; D: TRBD1; J: TRBJ1-2; DNA: TGTGCCAGCAGTCCCGGGACAGGGAAACATGGCTACACCTTC; CDR3: CASSPGTGKHGYTF
V: TRBV6-6; size: NA; D: TRBD1; J: TRBJ1-2; DNA: TGTGCCAGCAGTGACGGACAGGGCCGTGGCTACACCTTC; CDR3: CASSDGQGRGYTF
V: TRBV4-2; size: NA; D: TRBD2; J: TRBJ2-1; DNA: TGTGCCAGCAGCCAAAGAGGGACTAGCGCAAACAATGAGCAGTTCTTC; CDR3: CASSQRGTSANNEQFF
V: TRBV19; size: NA; D: TRBD1; J: TRBJ2-3; DNA: TGTGCCAGTAGTTTCCGGGACAGGGGCTCGGGTACGCAGTATTTT; CDR3: CASSFRDRGSGTQYF
V: TRBV7-2; size: NA; D: TRBD2; J: TRBJ2-3; DNA: TGTGCCAGCAGCTTATTCCCTAGCGGGAGGGCCCTCCCAGATACGCAGTATTTT; CDR3: CASSLFPSGRALPDTQYF
V: TRBV5-1; size: NA; D: TRBD1; J: TRBJ1-4; DNA: TGCGCCAGCAGCCCACAGGGGTTTAATGAAAAACTGTTTTTT; CDR3: CASSPQGFNEKLFF
V: TRBV11-2; size: NA; D: TRBD2; J: TRBJ2-7; DNA: TGTGCCAGCAGCTTGATTGGCACTAGCGGGATCTACGAGCAGTACTTC; CDR3: CASSLIGTSGIYEQYF
V: TRBV24-1; size: NA; D: NA; J: TRBJ2-3; DNA: TGTGCCACCAGTGAGAGGGACTCCCATACGCAGTATTTT; CDR3: CATSERDSHTQYF
V: TRBV7-9; size: NA; D: TRBD1; J: TRBJ1-2; DNA: TGTGCCAGCAGCTTAGACGGGACAGGGGGTGGCTACACCTTC; CDR3: CASSLDGTGGGYTF
V: TRBV7-2; size: NA; D: NA; J: TRBJ1-3; DNA: TGTGCCAGCAGCTTACATATTCTATTCTCTGGAAACACCATATATTTT; CDR3: CASSLHILFSGNTIYF
V: TRBV9; size: NA; D: TRBD2; J: TRBJ2-3; DNA: TGTGCCAGCACCGGGACTAGCTCGGATACGCAGTATTTT; CDR3: CASTGTSSDTQYF
V: TRBV2; size: NA; D: TRBD1; J: TRBJ2-5; DNA: TGTGCCAGCGCTAAAGACAGGGGGCTATGGGAGACCCAGTACTTC; CDR3: CASAKDRGLWETQYF
V: TRBV6-5; size: NA; D: NA; J: TRBJ1-4; DNA: TGTGCCAGCAGTTTCAGACAGACGAATGAAAAACTGTTTTTT; CDR3: CASSFRQTNEKLFF
V: TRBV5-8; size: NA; D: TRBD1; J: TRBJ2-3; DNA: TGTGCCAGCACCAAACAGGGGTTCACAGATACGCAGTATTTT; CDR3: CASTKQGFTDTQYF
V: TRBV2; size: NA; D: NA; J: TRBJ1-5; DNA: TGTGCCAGCAGAACCGGTTCTGGCAATCAGCCCCAGCATTTT; CDR3: CASRTGSGNQPQHF
V: TRBV9; size: NA; D: TRBD1; J: TRBJ1-1; DNA: TGTGCCAGCAGCGTAAGTACAGGGGGCGGGGCCACTGAAGCTTTCTTT; CDR3: CASSVSTGGGATEAFF
V: TRBV2; size: NA; D: TRBD2; J: TRBJ2-1; DNA: TGTGCCAGCAGCGTCCGTGGGGATAGCGGGAGGATAGAGGTTGAGCAGTTCTTC; CDR3: CASSVRGDSGRIEVEQFF
V: TRBV6-5; size: NA; D: NA; J: TRBJ1-2; DNA: TGTGCCAGCAGGCCAGAACCTAACTATGGCTACACCTTC; CDR3: CASRPEPNYGYTF
V: TRBV18; size: NA; D: TRBD2; J: TRBJ2-7; DNA: TGTGCCAGCTCACCTCCTGGACTAGCGTACGAGCAGTACTTC; CDR3: CASSPPGLAYEQYF
V: TRBV27; size: once; D: TRBD1; J: TRBJ1-2; DNA: TGTGCCAGCAGTTCCACAGGGGGCGAATATGGCTACACCTTC; CDR3: CASSSTGGEYGYTF
V: TRBV7-6; size: NA; D: TRBD1; J: TRBJ1-1; DNA: TGTGCCAGCAGCTTACTACCTGCGACAGGGGACACTGAAGCTTTCTTT; CDR3: CASSLLPATGDTEAFF
V: TRBV6-1; size: NA; D: TRBD1; J: TRBJ1-5; DNA: TGTGCCAGCAGTGAAGGACAGGGGGCTAATCAGCCCCAGCATTTT; CDR3: CASSEGQGANQPQHF
V: TRBV5-1; size: NA; D: NA; J: TRBJ2-7; DNA: TGCGCCAGCAGCCTTGACAGGACCTCCTACGAGCAGTACTTC; CDR3: CASSLDRTSYEQYF
V: TRBV12-5; size: NA; D: NA; J: TRBJ1-1; DNA: TGTGCTAGTGGTTTGGAGGTAACAGGTGAAGCTTTCTTT; CDR3: CASGLEVTGEAFF
V: TRBV11-2; size: once; D: NA; J: TRBJ1-1; DNA: TGTGCCAGCAGCTTATCGTTGGGGGCAGGCACTGAAGCTTTCTTT; CDR3: CASSLSLGAGTEAFF
V: TRBV4-2; size: NA; D: NA; J: TRBJ2-7; DNA: TGTGCCAGCAGCCAAGAAGTAGGACAGACCTCCTCCTACGAGCAGTACTTC; CDR3: CASSQEVGQTSSYEQYF
V: TRBV6-5; size: NA; D: TRBD1; J: TRBJ2-7; DNA: TGTGCCAGCAGCGCGGACAGGGTTTACTGGGAGCAGTACTTC; CDR3: CASSADRVYWEQYF
V: TRBV5-6; size: NA; D: NA; J: TRBJ2-3; DNA: TGTGCCAGCAGCTGGGTAAATGCGGCCTTAACAGATACGCAGTATTTT; CDR3: CASSWVNAALTDTQYF
V: TRBV6-1; size: NA; D: NA; J: TRBJ1-5; DNA: TGTGCCAGCAGTGAAAGGTCCCACCAGGGCCAGCCCCAGCATTTT; CDR3: CASSERSHQGQPQHF
V: TRBV27; size: NA; D: NA; J: TRBJ2-2; DNA: TGTGCCAGCAGTTCAATTAACACCGGGGAGCTGTTTTTT; CDR3: CASSSINTGELFF
V: TRBV18; size: few; D: TRBD2; J: TRBJ2-7; DNA: TGTGCCAGCTCACCAGGTTTAGCGGAGCGGGGGCAGTACTTC; CDR3: CASSPGLAERGQYF
V: TRBV12-3/TRBV12-4; size: NA; D: TRBD1; J: TRBJ2-7; DNA: TGTGCCAGCAGTCGGGACAGTTCCTACGAGCAGTACTTC; CDR3: CASSRDSSYEQYF
V: TRBV2; size: NA; D: NA; J: TRBJ2-2; DNA: TGTGCCAGCAGACCGGGACAAACGAACACCGGGGAGCTGTTTTTT; CDR3: CASRPGQTNTGELFF
V: TRBV19; size: NA; D: NA; J: TRBJ1-2; DNA: TGTGCCAGTAGTATACGGCAGGGAATCTATGGCTACACCTTC; CDR3: CASSIRQGIYGYTF
V: TRBV5-1; size: NA; D: TRBD1; J: TRBJ1-6; DNA: TGCGCCAGCAGCTTGGGGCAGGGGGCTTTTTCACCCCTCCACTTT; CDR3: CASSLGQGAFSPLHF
V: TRBV2; size: once; D: NA; J: TRBJ2-3; DNA: TGTGCCAGCAGTGATTACGGGAGGGGGCCAGAAGATACGCAGTATTTT; CDR3: CASSDYGRGPEDTQYF
V: TRBV5-6; size: NA; D: TRBD1; J: TRBJ2-1; DNA: TGTGCCAGCAGCTTGGACGGACAGGGAAAAGACAATGAGCAGTTCTTC; CDR3: CASSLDGQGKDNEQFF
V: TRBV28; size: NA; D: TRBD1; J: TRBJ2-2; DNA: TGTGCCAGCAGTTCGGACAGGGCTTACACCGGGGAGCTGTTTTTT; CDR3: CASSSDRAYTGELFF